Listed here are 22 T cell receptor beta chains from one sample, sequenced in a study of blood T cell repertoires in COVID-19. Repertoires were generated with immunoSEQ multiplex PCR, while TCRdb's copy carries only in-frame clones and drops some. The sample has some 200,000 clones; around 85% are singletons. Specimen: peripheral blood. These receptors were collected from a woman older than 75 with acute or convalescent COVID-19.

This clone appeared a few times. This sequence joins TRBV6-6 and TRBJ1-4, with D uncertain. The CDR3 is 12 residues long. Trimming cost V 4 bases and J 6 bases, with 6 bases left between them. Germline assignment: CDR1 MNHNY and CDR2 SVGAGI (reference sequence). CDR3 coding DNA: TGTGCCAGCAGTTCCGTGTATGAAAAACTGTTTTTT. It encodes CASSSVYEKLFF.

This chain's CDR3 is CASSEITRYNEQFF. Here the CDR3 DNA reads TGTGCCAGCAGTGAAATCACACGATACAATGAGCAGTTCTTC. The rearrangement joins TRBV6-1 to TRBJ2-1; D is uncertain. Germline CDR1 and CDR2: MNHNS and SASEGT. CDR3 length: 14 amino acids. V lost 2 bases, J lost 4 bases, and 9 bases lay in between.

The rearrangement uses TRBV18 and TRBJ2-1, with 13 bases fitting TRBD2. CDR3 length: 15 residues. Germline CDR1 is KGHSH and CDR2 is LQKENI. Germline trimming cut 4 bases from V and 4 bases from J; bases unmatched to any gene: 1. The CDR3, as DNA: TGTGCCAGCTCACAACTAGCGGGGGGGTACAATGAGCAGTTCTTC. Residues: CASSQLAGGYNEQFF.

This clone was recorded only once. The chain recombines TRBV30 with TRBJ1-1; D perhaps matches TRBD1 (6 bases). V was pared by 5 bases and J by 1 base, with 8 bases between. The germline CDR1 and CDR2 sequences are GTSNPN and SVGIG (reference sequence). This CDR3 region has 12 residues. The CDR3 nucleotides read TGTGCCTGGCTCAGGGGGAACACTGAAGCTTTCTTT. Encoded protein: CAWLRGNTEAFF.

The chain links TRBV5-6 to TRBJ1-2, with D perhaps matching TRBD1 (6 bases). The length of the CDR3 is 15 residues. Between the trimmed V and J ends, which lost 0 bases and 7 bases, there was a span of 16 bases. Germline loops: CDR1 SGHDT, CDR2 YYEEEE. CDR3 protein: CASSLARGQVGGYTF. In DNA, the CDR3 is TGTGCCAGCAGCTTGGCGCGGGGGCAGGTGGGTGGCTACACCTTC.

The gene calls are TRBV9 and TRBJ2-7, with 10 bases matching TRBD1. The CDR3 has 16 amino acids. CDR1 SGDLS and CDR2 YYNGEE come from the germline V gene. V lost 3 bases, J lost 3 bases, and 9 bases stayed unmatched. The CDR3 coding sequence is TGTGCCAGCAGCGGGACAGGGGGAGCACATCACTACGAGCAGTACTTC. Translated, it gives CASSGTGGAHHYEQYF.

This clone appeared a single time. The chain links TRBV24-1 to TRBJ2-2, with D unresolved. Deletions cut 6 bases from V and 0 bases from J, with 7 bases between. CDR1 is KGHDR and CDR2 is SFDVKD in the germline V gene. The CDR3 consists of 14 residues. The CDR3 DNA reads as TGTGCCACCAGTCCAGTCGCGAACACCGGGGAGCTGTTTTTT. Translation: CATSPVANTGELFF.

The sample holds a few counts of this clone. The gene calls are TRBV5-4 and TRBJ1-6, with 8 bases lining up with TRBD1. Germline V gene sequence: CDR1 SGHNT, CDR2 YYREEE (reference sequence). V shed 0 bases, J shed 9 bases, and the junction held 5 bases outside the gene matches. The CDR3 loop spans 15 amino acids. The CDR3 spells CASSLASTGVSPLHF. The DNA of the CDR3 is TGTGCCAGCAGCTTGGCCTCGACAGGGGTTTCACCCCTCCACTTT. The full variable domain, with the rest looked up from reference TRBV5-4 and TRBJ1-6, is ETGVTQSPTHLIKTRGQQVTLRCSSQSGHNTVSWYQQALGQGPQFIFQYYREEENGRGNFPPRFSGLQFPNYSSELNVNALELDDSALYLCASSLASTGVSPLHFGNGTRLTVT.

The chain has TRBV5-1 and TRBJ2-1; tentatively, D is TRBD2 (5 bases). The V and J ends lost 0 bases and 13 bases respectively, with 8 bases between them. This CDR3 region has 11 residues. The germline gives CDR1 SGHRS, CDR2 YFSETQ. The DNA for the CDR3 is TGCGCCAGCAGCTTGGGGGGAGCTCAGTTCTTC. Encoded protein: CASSLGGAQFF.

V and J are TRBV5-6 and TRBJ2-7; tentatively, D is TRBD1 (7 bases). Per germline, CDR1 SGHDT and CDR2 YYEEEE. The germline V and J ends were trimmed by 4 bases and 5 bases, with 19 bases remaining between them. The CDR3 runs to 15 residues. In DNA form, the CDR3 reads TGTGCCAGCAGCCCTTCGTACCAGGGGGGAAACGAGCAGTACTTC. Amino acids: CASSPSYQGGNEQYF. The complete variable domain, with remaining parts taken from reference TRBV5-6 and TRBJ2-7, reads DAGVTQSPTHLIKTRGQQVTLRCSPKSGHDTVSWYQQALGQGPQFIFQYYEEEERQRGNFPDRFSGHQFPNYSSELNVNALLLGDSALYLCASSPSYQGGNEQYFGPGTRLTVT.

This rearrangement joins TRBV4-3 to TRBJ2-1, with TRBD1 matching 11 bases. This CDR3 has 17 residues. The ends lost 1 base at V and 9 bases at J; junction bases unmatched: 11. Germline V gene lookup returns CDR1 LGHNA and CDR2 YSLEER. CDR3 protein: CASSQGTGTGGRTEQFF. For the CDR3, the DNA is TGCGCCAGCAGCCAAGGAACCGGGACAGGGGGGCGGACTGAGCAGTTCTTC.

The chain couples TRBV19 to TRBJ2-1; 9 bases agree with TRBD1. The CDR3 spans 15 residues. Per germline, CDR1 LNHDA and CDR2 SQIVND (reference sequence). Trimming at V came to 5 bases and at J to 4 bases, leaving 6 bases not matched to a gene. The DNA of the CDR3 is TGTGCCAGTAGTCTGGACAGGGGCCCATACAATGAGCAGTTCTTC. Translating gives CASSLDRGPYNEQFF. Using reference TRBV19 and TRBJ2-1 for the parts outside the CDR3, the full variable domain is DGGITQSPKYLFRKEGQNVTLSCEQNLNHDAMYWYRQDPGQGLRLIYYSQIVNDFQKGDIAEGYSVSREKKESFPLTVTSAQKNPTAFYLCASSLDRGPYNEQFFGPGTRLTVL.

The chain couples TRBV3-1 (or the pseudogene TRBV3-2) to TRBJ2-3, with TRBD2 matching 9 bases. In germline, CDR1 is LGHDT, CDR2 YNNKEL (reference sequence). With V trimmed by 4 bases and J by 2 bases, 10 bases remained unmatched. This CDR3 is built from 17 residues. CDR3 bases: TGTGCCAGCAGCCCTCAGGGGCGGGAGGGTGTCACAGATACGCAGTATTTT. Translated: CASSPQGREGVTDTQYF.

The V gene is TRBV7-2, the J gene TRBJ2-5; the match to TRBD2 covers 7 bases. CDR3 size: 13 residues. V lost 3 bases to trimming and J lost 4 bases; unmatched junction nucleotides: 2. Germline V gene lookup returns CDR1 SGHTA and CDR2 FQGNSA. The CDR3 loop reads CASSLGGGETQYF. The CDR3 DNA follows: TGTGCCAGCAGCTTGGGCGGGGGAGAGACCCAGTACTTC.

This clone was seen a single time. CDR3 in amino acids: CASSHPRTGFGNTIYF. The DNA for the CDR3 is TGTGCCAGCAGTCATCCAAGGACAGGGTTTGGAAACACCATATATTTT. The chain carries TRBV6-2 or TRBV6-3 and TRBJ1-3; 8 nucleotides line up with TRBD1. The length of the CDR3 is 16 residues. J lost 3 bases, V lost 5 bases, and 9 bases had no gene match. Germline V gene data show CDR1 as MNHEY and CDR2 as SVGEGT.

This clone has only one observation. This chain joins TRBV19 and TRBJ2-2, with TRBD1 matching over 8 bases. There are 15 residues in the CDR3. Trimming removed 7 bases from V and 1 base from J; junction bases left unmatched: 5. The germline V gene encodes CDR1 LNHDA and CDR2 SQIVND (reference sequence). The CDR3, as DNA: TGTGCCAGTACCGACAGGGGCAGGAACACCGGGGAGCTGTTTTTT. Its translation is CASTDRGRNTGELFF.

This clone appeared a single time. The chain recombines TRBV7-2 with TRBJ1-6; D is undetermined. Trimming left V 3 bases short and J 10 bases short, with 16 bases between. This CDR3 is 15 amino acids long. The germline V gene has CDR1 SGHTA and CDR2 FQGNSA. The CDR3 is CASSLVRAADSPLHF. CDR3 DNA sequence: TGTGCCAGCAGCTTGGTGAGGGCGGCGGACTCACCCCTCCACTTT.

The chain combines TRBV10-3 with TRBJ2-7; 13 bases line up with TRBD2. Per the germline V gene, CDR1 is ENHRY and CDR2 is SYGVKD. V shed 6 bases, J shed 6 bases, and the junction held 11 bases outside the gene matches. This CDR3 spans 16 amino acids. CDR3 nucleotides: TGTGCCATCAGCCTGACTAGCGGGAGGACCCCCCCCGAGCAGTACTTC. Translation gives CAISLTSGRTPPEQYF.

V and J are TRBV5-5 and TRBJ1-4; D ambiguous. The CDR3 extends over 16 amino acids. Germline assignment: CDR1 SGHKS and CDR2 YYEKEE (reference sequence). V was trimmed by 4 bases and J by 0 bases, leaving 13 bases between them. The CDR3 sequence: CASSRLDAATNEKLFF. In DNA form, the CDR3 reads TGTGCCAGCAGCCGCCTTGATGCGGCAACTAATGAAAAACTGTTTTTT.

DNA of the CDR3: TGTGCCAGCGACCGGGGGAACACCGGGGAGCTGTTTTTT. Protein: CASDRGNTGELFF. The V call is TRBV6-5, the J call TRBJ2-2; D may be TRBD2 (5 bases). The germline V and J ends were trimmed by 8 bases and 1 base, with 8 bases remaining between them. Germline lookup yields CDR1 MNHEY and CDR2 SVGAGI. There are 13 residues in the CDR3.

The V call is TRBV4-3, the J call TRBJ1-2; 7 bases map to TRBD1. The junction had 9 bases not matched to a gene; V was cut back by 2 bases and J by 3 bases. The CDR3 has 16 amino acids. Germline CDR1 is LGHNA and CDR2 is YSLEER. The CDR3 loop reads CASSQRATGEDYGYTF. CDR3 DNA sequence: TGCGCCAGCAGCCAAAGGGCAACAGGGGAGGACTATGGCTACACCTTC.

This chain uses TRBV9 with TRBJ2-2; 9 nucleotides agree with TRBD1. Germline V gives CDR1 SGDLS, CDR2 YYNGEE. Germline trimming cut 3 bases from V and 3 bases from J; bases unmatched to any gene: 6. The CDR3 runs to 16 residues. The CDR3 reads CASSANRDRDTGELFF. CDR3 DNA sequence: TGTGCCAGCAGCGCAAACCGGGACAGGGACACCGGGGAGCTGTTTTTT.